This T cell receptor (beta chain) was found in a study of T cells in Graves' hyperthyroidism and ophthalmopathy. The overall study: Once the initial diagnosis was made, peripheral blood was obtained before any treatment.

This CDR3 has 14 amino acids. Germline values: CDR1 LNHDA, CDR2 SQIVND (reference sequence). The J segment lost 2 bases and the V segment lost 3 bases, leaving 3 bases of the junction unmatched. Calling Graves' hyperthyroidism stable meant ophthalmopathy did not progress within 18 months. Hyperthyroidism patients were newly diagnosed, had disease duration under 2 months, and were aged 18 to 65 years. TCR beta CDR3 sequences were amplified from RNA transcripts. The HTBI set primed first-round TCR CDR3 RT-PCR. TCRdb reanalysed the multiplex PCR reads using MiXCR and keeps one entry per CDR3 protein. The sample records some 300,000 distinct CDR3 sequences, around a sixth being singletons. Ten or more counts support this clonotype.

The rearrangement joins TRBV19 to TRBJ2-7, with TRBD2 identical over 8 bases. This TCR was sampled from a man under 40 with Graves' hyperthyroidism. Sequenced sample: blood. The CDR3 DNA sequence: TGTGCCAGTAGTATTGCGGGAGGACCCTACGAGCAGTACTTC. As protein: CASSIAGGPYEQYF.